This is a list of T cell receptor beta chains from one sample in a study of cytomegalovirus exposure and HLA in healthy donors. Some clones are missing from TCRdb's copy, which holds only in-frame ones; the method was immunoSEQ multiplex PCR. This sample's table has 150,000 to 200,000 clones. Sequenced material: PBMCs. The receptors derive from a woman between 18 and 29 years old in good health and CMV-seropositive. Each CDR3 is given with its conserved first and last residue. A D gene is named only where the DNA matches it firmly.

CDR3 protein,CDR3 DNA,J gene,V gene,D gene
CASSSRTGYRHNEQFF,TGTGCCAGCAGTTCGAGAACAGGGTATCGTCACAATGAGCAGTTCTTC,TRBJ2-1,TRBV7-9,.
CASSLEAEPFKAFF,TGTGCCAGCAGCTTAGAGGCGGAGCCCTTCAAAGCTTTCTTT,TRBJ1-1,TRBV7-2,.
CASSFPIGGEGNYEQYF,TGCGCCAGCAGCTTCCCCATTGGGGGGGAGGGAAACTACGAGCAGTACTTC,TRBJ2-7,TRBV5-1,TRBD2
CAWSAGQGGEKLFF,TGTGCCTGGAGTGCGGGACAGGGCGGCGAAAAACTGTTTTTT,TRBJ1-4,TRBV30,TRBD1
CASSLLAGVGNEQFF,TGTGCCAGCAGTCTGCTAGCGGGAGTTGGAAATGAGCAGTTCTTC,TRBJ2-1,TRBV7-2,TRBD2
CASSGLAISAKNIQYF,TGTGCCAGCAGTGGTCTAGCGATCTCAGCCAAAAACATTCAGTACTTC,TRBJ2-4,TRBV6-1,.
CASSQGSAGIQYF,TGTGCCAGCAGCCAAGGCTCAGCGGGGATACAGTACTTC,TRBJ2-7,TRBV14,TRBD2
CAIRESGQGSYEQYF,TGTGCCATCAGAGAATCGGGACAGGGGTCCTACGAGCAGTACTTC,TRBJ2-7,TRBV10-3,TRBD1
CASSVTVNTEAFF,TGTGCCAGTAGTGTGACAGTGAACACTGAAGCTTTCTTT,TRBJ1-1,TRBV19,.
CASSSSTGTSHYEQYF,TGTGCCAGCAGCTCCTCTACCGGGACTAGTCACTACGAGCAGTACTTC,TRBJ2-7,TRBV7-7,TRBD2
CASSARDFSYEQYF,TGTGCCAGCAGCGCGAGGGACTTCTCCTACGAGCAGTACTTC,TRBJ2-7,TRBV9,.
CSVEYSMNTEAFF,TGCAGCGTTGAATACAGTATGAACACTGAAGCTTTCTTT,TRBJ1-1,TRBV29-1,.
CASSLQGVGLPYNEQFF,TGTGCCAGCAGCCTCCAAGGCGTGGGGCTTCCCTACAATGAGCAGTTCTTC,TRBJ2-1,TRBV4-2,.
CASRRGGGSSYEQYF,TGTGCCAGCCGGAGGGGCGGGGGCAGCTCCTACGAGCAGTACTTC,TRBJ2-7,TRBV15,.
CANSDSSYEQYF,TGTGCCAACTCAGACAGCTCCTACGAGCAGTACTTC,TRBJ2-7,TRBV10-3,.
CASSYSTTGITEAFF,TGTGCCAGCAGTTACTCCACGACAGGGATCACTGAGGCTTTCTTT,TRBJ1-1,TRBV6-5,TRBD1
CASSLDRGSEQYF,TGTGCCAGCAGCTTGGACAGGGGCAGCGAGCAGTACTTC,TRBJ2-7,TRBV5-6,TRBD1
CASSYREGSQPQHF,TGTGCCAGCAGCTACAGGGAAGGTTCGCAGCCCCAGCATTTT,TRBJ1-5,TRBV7-8,.
CASSLTPSSTDTQYF,TGTGCCAGCAGTCTGACGCCTAGCAGCACAGATACGCAGTATTTT,TRBJ2-3,TRBV7-2,.
CASSLGDGRAAEQYF,TGTGCCAGCAGCTTGGGGGACGGGAGGGCCGCCGAGCAGTACTTC,TRBJ2-7,TRBV5-6,TRBD2
CASRARMEDTEAFF,TGTGCCAGCAGGGCGAGGATGGAGGACACTGAAGCTTTCTTT,TRBJ1-1,TRBV11-1,.
CASSLALAGGDTQYF,TGTGCCAGCAGCTTGGCACTAGCGGGGGGGGATACGCAGTATTTT,TRBJ2-3,TRBV5-6,TRBD2
CASSKNRENTEAFF,TGTGCCAGCAGCAAAAACAGGGAGAACACTGAAGCTTTCTTT,TRBJ1-1,TRBV2,.
CASSLSIGTSGQETQYF,TGCGCCAGCAGCTTGTCTATTGGGACTAGCGGACAAGAGACCCAGTACTTC,TRBJ2-5,TRBV5-1,TRBD2
CASRAGLAGGLGQYF,TGTGCCAGCAGAGCAGGACTAGCGGGAGGATTGGGCCAGTACTTC,TRBJ2-5,TRBV2,TRBD2
CASSFGGAEKLFF,TGTGCCAGCAGCTTCGGGGGGGCTGAAAAACTGTTTTTT,TRBJ1-4,TRBV13,.
CASILAGEGYNEQFF,TGTGCCAGCATTCTAGCGGGAGAAGGCTACAATGAGCAGTTCTTC,TRBJ2-1,TRBV2,TRBD2
CASTPPGGRAPDTQYF,TGTGCCAGCACCCCCCCAGGCGGGAGGGCCCCAGATACGCAGTATTTT,TRBJ2-3,TRBV6-6,TRBD2
CASSFSRGDTGELFF,TGCGCCAGCAGCTTTTCGCGGGGGGACACCGGGGAGCTGTTTTTT,TRBJ2-2,TRBV5-1,TRBD2
CASSVGHINYGYTF,TGTGCCAGCAGCGTAGGACATATTAACTATGGCTACACCTTC,TRBJ1-2,TRBV9,.
CASSLSPKSGGYTF,TGTGCCAGCAGCTTGTCCCCCAAGTCTGGCGGCTACACCTTC,TRBJ1-2,TRBV5-6,.
CASRTGTSGGLSTDTQYF,TGTGCCAGCAGGACCGGGACTAGCGGGGGTCTCAGCACAGATACGCAGTATTTT,TRBJ2-3,TRBV2,TRBD2
CASSGSGGNTIYF,TGTGCCAGCAGCGGATCGGGAGGAAACACCATATATTTT,TRBJ1-3,TRBV9,.
CASDRSMNTEAFF,TGTGCCAGCGACAGGAGTATGAACACTGAAGCTTTCTTT,TRBJ1-1,TRBV2,.
CASSLSVTGGDTEAFF,TGTGCCAGCAGCTTATCGGTGACAGGGGGGGACACTGAAGCTTTCTTT,TRBJ1-1,TRBV7-2,TRBD1
CASSFRLAGFTDTQYF,TGTGCCAGCAGTTTTCGACTAGCGGGGTTCACAGATACGCAGTATTTT,TRBJ2-3,TRBV27,TRBD2
CASSWDRDGVYGYTF,TGTGCCAGCAGCTGGGACAGGGATGGGGTTTATGGCTACACCTTC,TRBJ1-2,TRBV5-6,TRBD1
CASSPTGATNEKLFF,TGTGCCAGCAGTCCTACAGGGGCAACTAATGAAAAACTGTTTTTT,TRBJ1-4,TRBV2,TRBD1
CASSARNSYEQYF,TGTGCCAGCAGTGCGCGCAACTCCTACGAGCAGTACTTC,TRBJ2-7,TRBV5-5,.
CASSRGETQYF,TGTGCCAGCAGCAGAGGAGAGACCCAGTACTTC,TRBJ2-5,TRBV9,.
CATRKREVSYNEQFF,TGTGCCACCAGAAAGCGGGAGGTGTCCTACAATGAGCAGTTCTTC,TRBJ2-1,TRBV15,TRBD2
CASSLYLAGGRVYEQYF,TGTGCCAGCAGCTTGTATCTAGCGGGAGGTCGGGTCTACGAGCAGTACTTC,TRBJ2-7,TRBV5-4,TRBD2
CASSSRTGENQPQHF,TGTGCCAGCTCATCGCGGACAGGGGAGAATCAGCCCCAGCATTTT,TRBJ1-5,TRBV18,TRBD1
CASSGAGGIWQPQHF,TGTGCCAGCAGTGGGGCAGGGGGCATATGGCAGCCCCAGCATTTT,TRBJ1-5,TRBV2,TRBD1
CASSRWDREGYGYTF,TGTGCCAGCTCACGCTGGGACAGGGAGGGCTATGGCTACACCTTC,TRBJ1-2,TRBV18,TRBD1
CASRVTGPHSGNTIYF,TGCGCCAGCAGGGTGACAGGGCCCCACTCTGGAAACACCATATATTTT,TRBJ1-3,TRBV10-1,TRBD1
CASSPPTGTSIYGYTF,TGTGCCAGCAGCCCCCCTACCGGGACATCGATTTATGGCTACACCTTC,TRBJ1-2,TRBV2,.
CASTNSPGTSGEQYF,TGTGCCAGCACCAACTCCCCGGGGACTAGCGGCGAGCAGTACTTC,TRBJ2-7,TRBV6-5,TRBD2
CASSLDHQLPQAFF,TGTGCCAGCAGCTTAGATCATCAACTTCCCCAAGCTTTCTTT,TRBJ1-1,TRBV11-2,.
CATTPGGINEQFF,TGTGCCACCACCCCAGGGGGGATTAATGAGCAGTTCTTC,TRBJ2-1,TRBV10-3,.
CASRKGTVNTEAFF,TGCGCCAGCAGGAAAGGGACAGTGAACACTGAAGCTTTCTTT,TRBJ1-1,TRBV4-3,TRBD1
CASTGTGGAGTGELFF,TGTGCCAGTACCGGGACAGGGGGCGCGGGCACCGGGGAGCTGTTTTTT,TRBJ2-2,TRBV2,TRBD1
CASSVVTYPDTQYF,TGTGCCAGCAGCGTAGTAACTTACCCGGATACGCAGTATTTT,TRBJ2-3,TRBV9,.
CASSLEWRGLTGELFF,TGTGCCAGCAGCTTGGAGTGGCGGGGACTCACCGGGGAGCTGTTCTTT,TRBJ2-2,TRBV5-5,.